What follows is one T cell receptor beta chain and its context. This CDR3 spans 16 amino acids. Germline loops: CDR1 SGHAT, CDR2 FQNNGV. V trimming: 5 bases; J trimming: 3 bases; junction bases outside the gene matches: 6. The sample comes from a study of cytomegalovirus exposure and HLA in healthy donors. The method was immunoSEQ multiplex PCR; TCRdb's version includes in-frame clones alone and lacks a portion of them. The sample records 250,000 to 300,000 clones, about 90% being singletons. The sample was PBMCs. This sequence joins TRBV11-2 and TRBJ2-1; 11 bases align to TRBD2. The receptor was isolated from a woman between 18 and 30 years old in good health and CMV-seronegative. In DNA form, the CDR3 reads TGTGCCAGCAGCCTCCAGACTAGCGGGGACTACAATGAGCAGTTCTTC. Its translation: CASSLQTSGDYNEQFF.